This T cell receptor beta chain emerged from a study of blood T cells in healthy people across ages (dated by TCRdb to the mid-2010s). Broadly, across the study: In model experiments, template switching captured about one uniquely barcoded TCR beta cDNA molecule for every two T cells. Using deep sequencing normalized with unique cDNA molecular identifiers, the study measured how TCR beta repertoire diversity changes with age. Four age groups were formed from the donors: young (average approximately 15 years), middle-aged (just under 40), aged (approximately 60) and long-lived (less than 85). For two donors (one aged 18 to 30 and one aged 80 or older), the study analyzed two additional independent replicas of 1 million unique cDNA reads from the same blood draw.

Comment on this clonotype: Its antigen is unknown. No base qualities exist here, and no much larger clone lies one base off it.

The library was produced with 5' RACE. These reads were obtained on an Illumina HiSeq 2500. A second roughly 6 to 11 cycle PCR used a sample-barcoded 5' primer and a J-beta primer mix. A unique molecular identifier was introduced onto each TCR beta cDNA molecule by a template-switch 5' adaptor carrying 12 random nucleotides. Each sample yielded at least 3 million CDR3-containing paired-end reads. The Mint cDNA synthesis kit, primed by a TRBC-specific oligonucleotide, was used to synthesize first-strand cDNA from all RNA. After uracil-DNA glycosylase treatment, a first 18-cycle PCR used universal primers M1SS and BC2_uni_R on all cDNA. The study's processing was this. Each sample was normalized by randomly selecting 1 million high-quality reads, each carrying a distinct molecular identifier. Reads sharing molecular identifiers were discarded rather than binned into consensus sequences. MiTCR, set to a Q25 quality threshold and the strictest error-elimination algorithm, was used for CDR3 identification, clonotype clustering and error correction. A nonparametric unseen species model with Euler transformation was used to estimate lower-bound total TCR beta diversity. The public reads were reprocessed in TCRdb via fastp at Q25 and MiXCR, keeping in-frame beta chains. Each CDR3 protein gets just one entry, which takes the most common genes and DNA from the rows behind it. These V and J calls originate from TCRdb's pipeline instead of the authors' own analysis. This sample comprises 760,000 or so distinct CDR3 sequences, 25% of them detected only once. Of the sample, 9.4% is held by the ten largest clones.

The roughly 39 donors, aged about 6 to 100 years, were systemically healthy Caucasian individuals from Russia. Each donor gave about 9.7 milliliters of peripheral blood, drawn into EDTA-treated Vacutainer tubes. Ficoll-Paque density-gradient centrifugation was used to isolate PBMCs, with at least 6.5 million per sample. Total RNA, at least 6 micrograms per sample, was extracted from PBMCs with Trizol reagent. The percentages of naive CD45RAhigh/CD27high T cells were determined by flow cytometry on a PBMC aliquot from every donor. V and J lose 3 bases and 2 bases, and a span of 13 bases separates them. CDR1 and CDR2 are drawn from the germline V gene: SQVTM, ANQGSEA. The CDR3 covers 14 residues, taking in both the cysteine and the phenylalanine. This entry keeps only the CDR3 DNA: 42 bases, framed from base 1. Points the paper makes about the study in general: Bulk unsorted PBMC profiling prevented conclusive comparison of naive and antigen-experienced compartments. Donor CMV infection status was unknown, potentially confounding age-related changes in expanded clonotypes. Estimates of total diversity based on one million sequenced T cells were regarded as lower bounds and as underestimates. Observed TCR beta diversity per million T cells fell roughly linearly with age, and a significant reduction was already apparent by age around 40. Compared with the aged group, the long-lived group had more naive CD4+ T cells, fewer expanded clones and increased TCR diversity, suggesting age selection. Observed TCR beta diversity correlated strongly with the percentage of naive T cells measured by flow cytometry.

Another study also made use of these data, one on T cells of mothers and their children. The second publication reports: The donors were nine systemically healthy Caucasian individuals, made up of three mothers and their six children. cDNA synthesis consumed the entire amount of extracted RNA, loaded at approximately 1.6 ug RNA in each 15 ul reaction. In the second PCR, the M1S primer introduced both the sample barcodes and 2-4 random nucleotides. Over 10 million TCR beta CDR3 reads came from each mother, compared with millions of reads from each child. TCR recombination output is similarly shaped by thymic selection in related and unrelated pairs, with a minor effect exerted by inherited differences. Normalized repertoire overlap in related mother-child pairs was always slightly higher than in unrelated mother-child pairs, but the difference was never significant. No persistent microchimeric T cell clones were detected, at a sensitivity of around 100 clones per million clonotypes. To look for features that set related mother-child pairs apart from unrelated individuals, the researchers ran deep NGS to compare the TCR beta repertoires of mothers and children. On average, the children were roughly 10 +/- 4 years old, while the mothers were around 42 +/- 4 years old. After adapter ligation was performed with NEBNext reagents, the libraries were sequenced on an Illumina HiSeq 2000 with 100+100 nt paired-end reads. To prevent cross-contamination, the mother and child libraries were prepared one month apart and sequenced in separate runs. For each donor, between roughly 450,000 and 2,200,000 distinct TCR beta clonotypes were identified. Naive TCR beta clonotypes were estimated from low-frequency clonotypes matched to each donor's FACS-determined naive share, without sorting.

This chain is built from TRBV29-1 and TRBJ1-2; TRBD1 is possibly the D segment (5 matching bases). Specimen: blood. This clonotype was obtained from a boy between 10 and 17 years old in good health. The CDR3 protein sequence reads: CSVEESGGNYGYTF. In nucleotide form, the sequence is TGCAGCGTTGAGGAAAGTGGGGGGAACTATGGCTACACCTTC.